This TCR beta chain stems from a study of cytomegalovirus exposure and HLA in healthy donors. Whole-study context: Inside one of the first data releases sat some 93 million unique TCRs taken from HLA-typed donors.

Comment on this clone: As yet, its antigen is unknown.

The CDR3 covers 16 residues. CDR1 and CDR2 from the germline V gene are SGHNT and YYREEE (reference sequence). Trimming at V came to 0 bases and at J to 7 bases, leaving 4 bases not matched to a gene. PCR was performed using 60 Vbeta and 13 Jbeta primers. The protocol was immunoSEQ multiplex PCR, while the TCRdb copy is restricted to in-frame clones and leaves out a portion. Found here are hundreds of thousands of clones, 80% to 90% of them singletons; the top ten hold 2% to 3%. Study-wide findings and caveats: There was a cluster of highly shared sequence variants that was likely a sequencing artifact.

At sampling all donors were nominally healthy, likely with unrecorded immune exposures. The origin of this receptor is a woman under 30 in good health and CMV-seronegative. Sequenced input: PBMCs. The chain links TRBV5-4 to TRBJ2-1; 13 nucleotides agree with TRBD2. In DNA, the CDR3 is TGTGCCAGCAGCTTGGGACTAGCGGGGGGTGGGAATGAGCAGTTCTTC. Translating gives CASSLGLAGGGNEQFF.